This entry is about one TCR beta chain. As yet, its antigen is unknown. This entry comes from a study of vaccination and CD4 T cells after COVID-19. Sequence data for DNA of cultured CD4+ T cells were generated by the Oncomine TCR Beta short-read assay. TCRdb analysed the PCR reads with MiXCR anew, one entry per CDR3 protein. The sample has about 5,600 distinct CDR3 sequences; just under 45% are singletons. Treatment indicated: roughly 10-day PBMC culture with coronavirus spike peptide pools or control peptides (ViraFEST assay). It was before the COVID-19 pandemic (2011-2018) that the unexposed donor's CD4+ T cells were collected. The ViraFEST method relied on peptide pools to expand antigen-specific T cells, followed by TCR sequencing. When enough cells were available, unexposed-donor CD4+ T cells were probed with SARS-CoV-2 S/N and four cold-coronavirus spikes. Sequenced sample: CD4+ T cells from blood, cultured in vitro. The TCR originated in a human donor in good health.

The CDR3 DNA is TGTGCCAGCAGTGAATCCGGACCGTCCTATGGCTACACCTTC. Its translation: CASSESGPSYGYTF. The genes are TRBV25-1 and TRBJ1-2; D uncertain. V shed 1 base and J shed 4 bases, with 10 bases lying between them. The CDR3 sequence is 14 residues long. CDR1 MGHDK and CDR2 SYGVNS come from the germline V gene.